One and the same sample provided the 8 T cell receptor beta chains below, sequenced in a study of T-cell reconstitution after alpha-beta-depleted transplantation in children (dated by TCRdb to about 2016). Their antigen targets remain unknown. The research as a whole found: The frequencies of hyperexpanded clones fell over the following months, and after one year, T-cell counts and TCRbeta diversity were mostly attributed to newly produced T cells.

The treatment or condition label on this specimen signifies: allogeneic hematopoietic cell transplantation with graft depleted of TCRalphabeta T cells and CD19 B cells. Receptors were amplified or captured by PCR. TCRdb names Illumina HiSeq 2500 as the instrument used. TCR libraries were prepared with molecular barcoding, using unique molecular identifiers to normalize TCRbeta repertoire quantification. In-frame beta chains were kept once TCRdb had trimmed the public reads at Q25 with fastp and called clones with MiXCR. Rows with a matching CDR3 protein are joined into one entry that keeps the most common DNA and genes. Here the sample has about 300,000 distinct CDR3 sequences; 6% to 10% occur a single time. The ten largest clonotypes hold 9.1% of the sample. Specimen: peripheral blood, collected 360 days after TCRalphabeta/CD19-depleted stem cell transplant. These receptors were collected from a female patient aged 2-9 years who had a stem cell transplant for Fanconi anemia, so the T cells may come from the graft donor.

This clonotype was detected many times. The rearrangement uses TRBV20-1 and TRBJ2-2; D possibly corresponds to TRBD2 (5 bases). Trimming stripped 2 bases from V and 4 bases from J, with 17 bases between. The CDR3 has 16 amino acids. Germline V gene data show CDR1 as DFQATT and CDR2 as SNEGSKA (reference sequence). The CDR3 protein is CSARPNTDFLTGELFF. DNA of the CDR3: TGCAGTGCTAGACCTAATACGGACTTCCTCACCGGGGAGCTGTTTTTT.

The sample holds a few counts of this clonotype. The J gene is TRBJ1-1, the V gene TRBV5-1; D not resolved. The CDR3 spans 13 residues. Germline assignment: CDR1 SGHRS and CDR2 YFSETQ. The germline V and J ends were trimmed by 0 bases and 4 bases, with 7 bases remaining between them. CDR3 in amino acids: CASSLEPLTEAFF. The CDR3 bases are TGCGCCAGCAGCTTGGAGCCACTCACTGAAGCTTTCTTT.

This clonotype was recorded at least ten times. V gene TRBV5-1 combines with J gene TRBJ1-4; TRBD1 might be the D (5 bases). V lost 0 bases to trimming and J lost 6 bases, with 9 bases between them. Germline assignment: CDR1 SGHRS and CDR2 YFSETQ. The CDR3 extends over 14 amino acids. CDR3 residues: CASSLDSGDEKLFF. CDR3 DNA sequence: TGCGCCAGCAGCTTGGACTCGGGGGATGAAAAACTGTTTTTT.

J is TRBJ2-1 and V is TRBV18; maybe TRBD2 (5 bases). Germline V gene data show CDR1 as KGHSH and CDR2 as LQKENI. There are 13 residues in the CDR3. V lost 6 bases to trimming and J lost 6 bases, with 12 bases between them. This chain's CDR3 is CASSLDYRNEQFF. DNA for the CDR3: TGTGCCAGCTCTCTTGACTACCGCAATGAGCAGTTCTTC.

This clonotype was seen repeatedly, ten times or more. The rearrangement joins TRBV11-3 to TRBJ2-3; 10 positions match TRBD2. From germline, CDR1 is SGHNT and CDR2 YENEEA. This CDR3 is 16 amino acids long. J gave up 0 bases and V 6 bases, and 6 bases lay outside the gene matches. The CDR3, as DNA: TGTGCCAGCAGAAATGGGACTAGCGCTAGCACAGATACGCAGTATTTT. Amino acids: CASRNGTSASTDTQYF.

V usage is TRBV5-6 and J usage is TRBJ2-7; 8 bases map to TRBD2. The germline CDR1 and CDR2 sequences are SGHDT and YYEEEE. The V and J ends lost 2 bases and 7 bases, in that order; junction bases with no gene match: 5. The CDR3 consists of 13 residues. The CDR3 is CASSFLQRGEQYF. CDR3 sequence (DNA): TGTGCCAGCAGCTTTCTCCAGCGGGGGGAGCAGTACTTC.

This clonotype was counted only a few times. The rearrangement uses TRBV2 and TRBJ2-3; D perhaps matches TRBD2 (6 bases). Germline V lookup: CDR1 SNHLY, CDR2 FYNNEI. This CDR3 is 14 amino acids long. V shed 2 bases and J shed 4 bases, with 10 bases lying between them. CDR3 coding DNA: TGTGCCAGCAGTGAAATCGGGGGTTCAGATACGCAGTATTTT. Amino acid sequence: CASSEIGGSDTQYF.

The chain recombines TRBV20-1 with TRBJ1-5; D is unclear. The CDR3 contains 12 residues. In germline, CDR1 is DFQATT, CDR2 SNEGSKA (reference sequence). V was pared by 0 bases and J by 6 bases, with 6 bases between. CDR3 sequence reads: CSARDPGQPQHF. CDR3 DNA sequence: TGCAGTGCTAGAGATCCTGGTCAGCCCCAGCATTTT.